This TCR beta chain stems from a study of cytomegalovirus exposure and HLA in healthy donors. Primers included in the PCR were 60 Vbeta and 13 Jbeta primers. The data were produced by immunoSEQ multiplex PCR, yet TCRdb's version contains in-frame clones alone and is incomplete. Of 130,000 or so clones detected, over 75% appear once; the ten largest clones hold 1.5% to 2%. Trimming took 6 bases from V and 2 from J, leaving 8 bases between them. The length of the CDR3 is 13 residues. Germline V gene data show CDR1 as MNHEY and CDR2 as SMNVEV (reference sequence). This clone has only a few counts. The receptor comes from a man in his forties or fifties in good health and CMV-seronegative. The source material was PBMCs. The V call is TRBV27, the J call TRBJ1-3, with D possibly being TRBD1 (6 bases). The DNA of the CDR3 is TGTGCCAGCAGACAGGGTCCTGGAAACACCATATATTTT. As protein: CASRQGPGNTIYF.